This T cell receptor beta chain was sequenced during a study of blood T cell repertoires in COVID-19. Looking at the study overall: Donors in the United States, Italy and Spain gave samples during acute or convalescent COVID-19. PBMCs, B-cell-depleted T cells, or T cells were the source of the cDNA or gDNA that made up the material.

In the study's own analysis: Cell counts per sample came from amplifying reference gene primers. Sequencing used immunoSEQ multiplex PCR; TCRdb keeps in-frame clones, though not all of them. Clonal size and the V and J genes are those of that table, whereas D and trimming came from the DNA. The table has about 100,000 clones, 80% seen once. Germline loops: CDR1 SNHLY, CDR2 FYNNEI. The CDR3 extends over 16 amino acids. Losses at the gene ends were 6 bases for V and 0 bases for J; bases not matched to a gene: 4. The sample comprised peripheral blood. The source of this sequence is a woman in her 70s with acute or convalescent COVID-19. J is TRBJ1-5 and V is TRBV2; TRBD1 agrees at 11 bases. The CDR3 is CASRGTGGSSNQPQHF. The CDR3 DNA follows: TGTGCCAGCAGGGGGACAGGGGGAAGTAGCAATCAGCCCCAGCATTTT.